The entry below describes one T cell receptor (beta chain). Its target is not known. This sample was included in a study of graft-versus-host responses after intestinal transplantation. About the study: Transplantation in recipients was multivisceral, liver-intestinal, or isolated intestinal.

General study findings and limits: Investigators detected GvH clones in recipient marrow, with some emerging earlier in ileum or blood.

The method was immunoSEQ multiplex PCR; TCRdb's version includes in-frame clones alone and lacks a portion of them. There are over 80,000 clones in the sample; 91% occur only once, and roughly 0.2% lies in the top ten. CDR1 and CDR2 (germline): SGHTA, FQGNSA. Trimming removed 5 bases from V and 8 bases from J, with 15 bases in between. This CDR3 spans 14 amino acids. This sequence was found in a human donor who was the organ donor for an intestinal transplant. The gene calls are TRBV7-2 and TRBJ1-4; a possible D gene is TRBD1 (5 bases). The sample in question was unstimulated CD4+ T cells sorted from spleen or lymph node cells, obtained before transplant. The CDR3 DNA follows: TGTGCCAGCAGCCCCCGGACAAGAGCCGAAAAACTGTTTTTT. This sequence encodes CASSPRTRAEKLFF.